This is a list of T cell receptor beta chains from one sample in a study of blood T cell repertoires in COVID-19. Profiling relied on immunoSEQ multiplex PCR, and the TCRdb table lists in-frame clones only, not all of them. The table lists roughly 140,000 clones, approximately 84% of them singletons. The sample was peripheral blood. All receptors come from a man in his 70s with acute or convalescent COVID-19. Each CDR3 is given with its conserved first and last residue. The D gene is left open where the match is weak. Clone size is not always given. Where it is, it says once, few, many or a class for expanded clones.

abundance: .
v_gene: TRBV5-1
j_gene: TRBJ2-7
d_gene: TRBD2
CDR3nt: TGCGCCAGCAGCTTGAGCCTAGCGGGAGGGCTCCACGAGCAGTACTTC
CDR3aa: CASSLSLAGGLHEQYF

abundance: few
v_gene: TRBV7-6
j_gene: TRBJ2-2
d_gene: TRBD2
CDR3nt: TGTGCCAGCAGCTCAATCCGCGGGAGGGGCACCGGGGAGCTGTTTTTT
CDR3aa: CASSSIRGRGTGELFF

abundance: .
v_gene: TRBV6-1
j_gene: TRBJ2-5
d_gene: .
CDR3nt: TGTGCCAGCAGTGAATGGGCCCTCACCCCCCAAGAGACCCAGTACTTC
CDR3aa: CASSEWALTPQETQYF

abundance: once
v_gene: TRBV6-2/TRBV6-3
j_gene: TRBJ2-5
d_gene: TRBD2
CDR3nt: TGTGCCAGCAGCTCACTAGCGGGAGTGGAGACCCAGTACTTC
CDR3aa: CASSSLAGVETQYF

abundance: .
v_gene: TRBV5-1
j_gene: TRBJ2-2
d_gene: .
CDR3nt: TGCGCCAGCTCGGAGATAAACACCGGGGAGCTGTTTTTT
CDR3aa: CASSEINTGELFF

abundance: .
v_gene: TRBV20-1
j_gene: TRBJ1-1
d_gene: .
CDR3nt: TGCAGTGCTATGAGATTCACTGAAGCTTTCTTT
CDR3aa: CSAMRFTEAFF

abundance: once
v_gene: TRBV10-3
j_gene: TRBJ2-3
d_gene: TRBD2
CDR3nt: TGTGCCATCAGTGAGCCTCTAGCGGGAAACACAGATACGCAGTATTTT
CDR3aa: CAISEPLAGNTDTQYF

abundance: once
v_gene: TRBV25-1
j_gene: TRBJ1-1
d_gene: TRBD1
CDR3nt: TGTGCCAGCAGTGCCGGGACAGGGGGCGTGAACACTGAAGCTTTCTTT
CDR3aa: CASSAGTGGVNTEAFF

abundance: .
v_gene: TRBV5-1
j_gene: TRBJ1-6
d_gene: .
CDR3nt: TGCGCCAGCAGCTTGGGCGGTGGCAGGGATAATTCACCCCTCCACTTT
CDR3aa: CASSLGGGRDNSPLHF

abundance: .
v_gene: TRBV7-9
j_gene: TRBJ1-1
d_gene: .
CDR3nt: TGTGCCAGCACTCAACCATTCGGAGGGGACGGGAACACTGAAGCTTTCTTT
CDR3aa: CASTQPFGGDGNTEAFF